A selection of T cell receptor beta chains follows, all from one sample in a study of blood T cell repertoires in COVID-19. Data came from immunoSEQ multiplex PCR; TCRdb stores just in-frame clones and leaves some out. Found here are tens of thousands of clones, roughly 78% of them singletons; the top ten hold roughly 3.7%. The sample consisted of peripheral blood. The source of these receptors is a man aged 60 to 75 with acute or convalescent COVID-19. Each CDR3 is given with its conserved first and last residue. D genes are given only for firm matches. Some rows have no size entry. The others give once, few or many, or a class for an expanded clone.

>-|TRBJ2-1|TRBV6-5|TRBD1
CASSYSGTGEFF
TGTGCCAGCAGTTACTCCGGGACAGGGGAGTTCTTC
>-|TRBJ2-3|TRBV12-3/TRBV12-4|TRBD2
CASSPSERETQYF
TGTGCCAGCAGTCCCTCGGAGCGGGAAACGCAGTATTTT
>-|TRBJ2-7|TRBV11-2|-
CASSLSRGTYEQYF
TGTGCCAGCAGCTTATCCAGGGGAACCTACGAGCAGTACTTC
>-|TRBJ1-2|TRBV2|-
CASSPPAGPLYGYTF
TGTGCCAGCAGTCCCCCCGCGGGTCCTCTCTATGGCTACACCTTC
>-|TRBJ2-7|TRBV19|TRBD1
CASSDRAGPYEQYF
TGTGCCAGTAGCGACAGGGCCGGACCTTACGAGCAGTACTTC
>-|TRBJ1-2|TRBV20-1|TRBD1
CSASRTGGSYYGYTF
TGCAGTGCCAGTAGGACAGGGGGCAGTTACTATGGCTACACCTTC
>-|TRBJ1-5|TRBV9|-
CASSVAGDSNQPQHF
TGTGCCAGCAGCGTAGCAGGGGATAGCAATCAGCCCCAGCATTTT
>-|TRBJ1-1|TRBV23-1|-
CASPQEGQGGTEAFF
TGCGCCAGCCCACAGGAGGGTCAGGGTGGCACTGAAGCTTTCTTT
>-|TRBJ2-7|TRBV13|TRBD2
CASSLGGTSNTYEQYF
TGTGCCAGCAGCTTGGGGGGGACTAGCAATACTTACGAGCAGTACTTC
>-|TRBJ2-2|TRBV2|-
CASKKGARGTGELFF
TGTGCCAGCAAAAAGGGGGCGCGGGGTACCGGGGAGCTGTTTTTT
>-|TRBJ2-6|TRBV7-9|-
CASSLGAHSGANVLTF
TGTGCCAGCAGCTTAGGGGCCCACTCTGGGGCCAACGTCCTGACTTTC
>-|TRBJ1-2|TRBV5-1|TRBD1
CASSTRNTGGLDGYTF
TGCGCCAGCAGCACCCGGAACACAGGGGGCTTAGATGGCTACACCTTC
>-|TRBJ1-3|TRBV3-1/TRBV3-2|-
CASHVGAPYSGNTIYF
TGTGCCAGCCACGTGGGGGCACCGTACTCTGGAAACACCATATATTTT
>-|TRBJ2-3|TRBV6-5|TRBD2
CASSQPGRVQYF
TGTGCCAGCAGTCAACCAGGGAGGGTGCAGTATTTT
>once|TRBJ2-7|TRBV10-2|TRBD1
CASSDFGQGYF
TGCGCCAGCAGTGATTTCGGACAGGGGTATTTC
>-|TRBJ2-7|TRBV5-1|-
CASTLDSWSYEQYF
TGCGCCAGCACCTTAGACAGTTGGTCCTACGAGCAGTACTTC
>-|TRBJ1-2|TRBV29-1|-
CSVESPGANYGYTF
TGCAGCGTTGAATCGCCAGGGGCGAACTATGGCTACACCTTC
>-|TRBJ2-7|TRBV7-6|TRBD1
CASSYGPGQGDYEQYF
TGTGCCAGCAGCTACGGACCGGGACAGGGGGACTACGAGCAGTACTTC
>-|TRBJ1-5|TRBV2|-
CASSRQVGREPQHF
TGTGCCAGCAGTAGACAGGTTGGGAGGGAGCCCCAGCATTTT
>-|TRBJ2-4|TRBV27|-
CASSFLQQGNIQYF
TGTGCCAGCAGTTTTCTTCAACAGGGTAACATTCAGTACTTC
>-|TRBJ2-1|TRBV3-1/TRBV3-2|-
CASSQTDRVAEQFF
TGTGCCAGCAGCCAAACCGACCGGGTTGCTGAGCAGTTCTTC
>-|TRBJ2-2|TRBV7-2|TRBD2
CASSLSGTSGTGELFF
TGTGCCAGCAGCTTGTCCGGGACTAGCGGGACCGGGGAGCTGTTTTTT
>once|TRBJ1-3|TRBV27|-
CATREGEGNTIYF
TGTGCCACCCGGGAGGGTGAGGGAAACACCATATATTTT
>-|TRBJ1-6|TRBV2|-
CASVREGMSSYNSPLHF
TGTGCCAGCGTACGGGAGGGTATGAGCTCCTATAATTCACCCCTCCACTTT
>-|TRBJ2-1|TRBV11-2|-
CASSRDNYNEQFF
TGTGCCAGCAGCCGGGACAACTACAATGAGCAGTTCTTC
>once|TRBJ2-1|TRBV5-3|TRBD2
CARSVTLPGLAGVNEQFF
TGTGCCAGAAGCGTAACGCTACCGGGACTAGCGGGAGTCAATGAGCAGTTCTTC
>-|TRBJ2-1|TRBV13|TRBD2
CASRKVAGGRSSYNEQFF
TGTGCCAGCAGGAAGGTAGCGGGAGGGCGGAGCTCCTACAATGAGCAGTTCTTC
>few|TRBJ2-2|TRBV3-1/TRBV3-2|TRBD2
CASSPPGLGNTGELFF
TGTGCCAGCAGCCCGCCGGGACTAGGAAACACCGGGGAGCTGTTTTTT
>-|TRBJ1-1|TRBV19|-
CASSIGPANTEAFF
TGTGCCAGTAGTATTGGGCCGGCGAACACTGAAGCTTTCTTT
>-|TRBJ1-1|TRBV7-9|-
CASRRETEAFF
TGTGCCAGCAGGCGGGAGACTGAAGCTTTCTTT
>-|TRBJ2-5|TRBV5-1|-
CASSLTGRVAETQYF
TGCGCCAGCAGCTTGACAGGGAGGGTGGCTGAGACCCAGTACTTC
>-|TRBJ1-5|TRBV4-1|TRBD1
CASSQLTGGNQPQHF
TGCGCCAGCAGCCAACTCACAGGGGGGAATCAGCCCCAGCATTTT